A single sample gave rise to the 20 T cell receptor beta chains below, sequenced in a study of T cell responses to AZD1222 COVID-19 vaccine. Libraries were prepared by immunoSEQ multiplex PCR; TCRdb keeps only in-frame clonotypes and omits some of them. The repertoire holds more than 95,000 clones, with roughly 90% as singletons. The sequenced sample was peripheral blood, obtained 28 days after the second AZD1222 dose. Receptors were obtained from an adult who received the AZD1222 COVID-19 vaccine.

This clone has more than one count but fewer than ten. The rearrangement uses TRBV19 and TRBJ2-1; 7 bases align to TRBD2. The J segment lost 2 bases and the V segment lost 7 bases, leaving 5 bases of the junction unmatched. In germline, CDR1 is LNHDA, CDR2 SQIVND (reference sequence). The CDR3 runs to 14 residues. The CDR3 sequence: CASNRGGPYNEQFF. In DNA, the CDR3 is TGTGCCAGTAACCGCGGGGGTCCCTACAATGAGCAGTTCTTC.

This chain links TRBV1 with TRBJ2-7; the D segment call TRBD1 is taken from the table without a DNA check. TRBV1 is given as a pseudogene. This CDR3 is built from 20 residues. The CDR3 spells CTSSQDKGLRGRDLSYEQYF. The DNA of the CDR3 is TGCACCAGCAGCCAAGATAAGGGACTTAGGGGGCGGGATCTCTCCTACGAGCAGTACTTC.

This clone has only one observation. The chain links TRBV7-3 to TRBJ2-7; 8 bases are a match to TRBD2. V trimming: 4 bases; J trimming: 3 bases; junction bases outside the gene matches: 8. Germline V gene lookup returns CDR1 SGHTA and CDR2 FQGTGA. The CDR3 extends over 15 amino acids. CDR3 nucleotide sequence: TGTGCCAGCAGCTCCTCACCGGGGGGGAACTACGAGCAGTACTTC. This codes for CASSSSPGGNYEQYF.

The CDR3 region is CASSLQSNQPQHF. Written as DNA, the CDR3 is TGTGCCAGCAGTTTACAGAGCAATCAGCCCCAGCATTTT. The V and J genes are TRBV28 and TRBJ1-5; D uncertain. The CDR3 has 13 residues. Between the trimmed V and J ends, which lost 2 bases and 1 base, there was a span of 3 bases. Per germline, CDR1 MDHEN and CDR2 SYDVKM.

The chain recombines TRBV19 with TRBJ1-1; TRBD1 agrees at 7 bases. The CDR3 is made up of 15 amino acids. Germline loops: CDR1 LNHDA, CDR2 SQIVND (reference sequence). The V gene end was trimmed by 0 bases and the J gene end by 0 bases; junction bases not matched to a gene: 1. The CDR3: CASSIEGTVNTEAFF. CDR3 coding DNA: TGTGCCAGTAGTATAGAGGGGACAGTGAACACTGAAGCTTTCTTT.

This chain uses TRBV11-2 with TRBJ1-2; D gene unclear. The CDR3 totals 17 residues. Germline values: CDR1 SGHAT, CDR2 FQNNGV. V was cut by 4 bases and J by 4 bases, with 22 bases left in between. CDR3 coding DNA: TGTGCCAGCAGCTCCCACACCGTACCGTGGAATCTCTATGGCTACACCTTC. It translates to CASSSHTVPWNLYGYTF.

J is TRBJ1-4 and V is TRBV25-1; 9 bases fit TRBD1. V shed 5 bases and J 7 bases; nucleotides not matched to a gene: 8. Per germline, CDR1 MGHDK and CDR2 SYGVNS. This CDR3 has 15 residues. The DNA of the CDR3 is TGTGCCAGCAGTAATCCACAGGGGGCATCTGAAAAACTGTTTTTT. This gives the protein CASSNPQGASEKLFF.

The rearrangement joins TRBV6-6 to TRBJ1-1; D ambiguous. The CDR3 runs 13 residues. Trimming removed 6 bases at V and 6 bases at J, with 14 bases between. The germline V gene has CDR1 MNHNY and CDR2 SVGAGI (reference sequence). CDR3 amino acids: CASSRRPLAEAFF. The CDR3 DNA follows: TGTGCCAGCAGCCGACGCCCGTTAGCTGAAGCTTTCTTT.

A single count supports this clone. The CDR3 region has the DNA TGCGCCAGCAGCCAAATTATGGCTAATGAAAAACTGTTTTTT. Translation gives CASSQIMANEKLFF. The rearrangement links TRBV4-1 to TRBJ1-4; D gene uncertain. The CDR3 extends over 14 amino acids. Trimming removed 2 bases from V and 3 bases from J, with 7 bases in between. Germline lookup yields CDR1 MGHRA and CDR2 YSYEKL.

This clone was picked up a small number of times. The V gene is TRBV2, the J gene TRBJ1-2; D gene uncertain. Germline-derived CDR1 and CDR2 are SNHLY and FYNNEI. The CDR3 runs to 16 residues. Trimming took 5 bases from V and 8 from J, leaving 24 bases between them. As DNA, the CDR3 is TGTGCCAGCAGTCCGTTTCAGTTAGCGACGGAGGTGGGCTACACCTTC. This encodes CASSPFQLATEVGYTF. The full variable domain, completed using reference TRBV2 and TRBJ1-2, is EPEVTQTPSHQVTQMGQEVILRCVPISNHLYFYWYRQILGQKVEFLVSFYNNEISEKSEIFDDQFSVERPDGSNFTLKIRSTKLEDSAMYFCASSPFQLATEVGYTFGSGTRLTVV.

The V and J genes are TRBV5-1 and TRBJ2-2, with TRBD2 identical over 7 bases. CDR3 length: 16 residues. Germline assignment: CDR1 SGHRS and CDR2 YFSETQ. V gave up 2 bases and J gave up 0 bases; unmatched junction bases: 4. CDR3 in amino acids: CASSFSAGTNTGELFF. The CDR3 DNA reads TGCGCCAGCAGCTTCTCAGCGGGGACGAACACCGGGGAGCTGTTTTTT.

This rearrangement joins TRBV11-3 to TRBJ2-3, with D perhaps matching TRBD2 (5 bases). The CDR3 sequence is 14 residues long. From germline, CDR1 is SGHNT and CDR2 YENEEA. With 7 bases removed from V and 0 bases from J, the gap between germline ends came to 11 bases. CDR3 in DNA: TGTGCCAGCAAGGACTTTTCTAGCACAGATACGCAGTATTTT. Amino acids: CASKDFSSTDTQYF.

The chain couples TRBV28 to TRBJ1-2, with TRBD1 as a possible D gene (5 bases). The CDR3 covers 15 residues. Germline-derived CDR1 and CDR2 are MDHEN and SYDVKM. V lost 3 bases, J lost 0 bases, and 11 bases lay in between. The CDR3 spells CASSFWGEANYGYTF. CDR3 nucleotides: TGTGCCAGCAGTTTTTGGGGGGAAGCTAACTATGGCTACACCTTC.

The V and J genes are TRBV19 and TRBJ2-7; weak D call: TRBD1 (6 bases). This CDR3 has 13 residues. Germline CDR1 is LNHDA and CDR2 is SQIVND (reference sequence). Trimming took off 7 bases at V and 5 bases at J, with 15 bases between the two ends. The CDR3 DNA is TGTGCCAGTATGACCAGGGGTGGCCACGAGCAGTACTTC. Protein product: CASMTRGGHEQYF.

This chain joins TRBV3-1 (or the pseudogene TRBV3-2) and TRBJ2-5; the D gene could be TRBD1 or TRBD2 (5 bases each). Per germline, CDR1 LGHDT and CDR2 YNNKEL (reference sequence). The CDR3 length is 15 residues. With 4 bases removed from V and 4 bases from J, the gap between germline ends came to 16 bases. This chain's CDR3 is CASSPRTTRGETQYF. The CDR3 coding sequence is TGTGCCAGCAGCCCGAGGACCACGAGGGGAGAGACCCAGTACTTC.

CDR3 amino acids: CASSLGASIEQFF. The CDR3 DNA follows: TGTGCCAGCAGCTTAGGGGCTAGCATTGAGCAGTTCTTC. This chain uses TRBV11-1 with TRBJ2-1; maybe TRBD2 (5 bases). The germline gives CDR1 SGHAT, CDR2 FQDESV (reference sequence). This CDR3 comprises 13 residues. Trimming removed 1 base at V and 9 bases at J, with 10 bases between. The full variable domain, with the rest looked up from reference TRBV11-1 and TRBJ2-1, is EAEVAQSPRYKITEKSQAVAFWCDPISGHATLYWYRQILGQGPELLVQFQDESVVDDSQLPKDRFSAERLKGVDSTLKIQPAELGDSAMYLCASSLGASIEQFFGPGTRLTVL.

The chain carries TRBV2 and TRBJ2-7; the match to TRBD1 covers 9 bases. The CDR3 extends over 14 amino acids. Per germline, CDR1 SNHLY and CDR2 FYNNEI. Germline trimming cut 4 bases from V and 2 bases from J; bases unmatched to any gene: 3. The CDR3 sequence: CASSAGTGPYEQYF. In DNA, the CDR3 is TGTGCCAGCAGTGCCGGGACAGGGCCCTACGAGCAGTACTTC.

The genes are TRBV27 and TRBJ2-7, with D hard to call. The CDR3 is 12 amino acids. Per germline, CDR1 MNHEY and CDR2 SMNVEV (reference sequence). Trimming stripped 4 bases from V and 1 base from J, with 5 bases between. This chain's CDR3 is CASSSSSYEQYF. The CDR3 DNA reads as TGTGCCAGCAGTTCCTCGTCCTACGAGCAGTACTTC.

The CDR3, as DNA: TGTGCCAGCAGCCCCATACTAGCGGGGGTCACCGGGGAGCTGTTTTTT. Its translation is CASSPILAGVTGELFF. The rearrangement joins TRBV7-8 to TRBJ2-2, with 11 bases lining up with TRBD2. V trimming: 5 bases; J trimming: 4 bases; junction bases outside the gene matches: 6. The CDR3 length is 16 residues. Looked up from germline, CDR1 is SGHVS and CDR2 is FQNEAQ.

The chain combines TRBV11-2 with TRBJ2-7, with 7 positions matching TRBD2. The CDR3 runs to 13 residues. Trimming at V came to 5 bases and at J to 7 bases, leaving 8 bases not matched to a gene. Germline CDR1 and CDR2: SGHAT and FQNNGV. The CDR3 bases are TGTGCCAGCAGCCCGGGACTACGAAATGAGCAGTACTTC. Its protein product is CASSPGLRNEQYF.